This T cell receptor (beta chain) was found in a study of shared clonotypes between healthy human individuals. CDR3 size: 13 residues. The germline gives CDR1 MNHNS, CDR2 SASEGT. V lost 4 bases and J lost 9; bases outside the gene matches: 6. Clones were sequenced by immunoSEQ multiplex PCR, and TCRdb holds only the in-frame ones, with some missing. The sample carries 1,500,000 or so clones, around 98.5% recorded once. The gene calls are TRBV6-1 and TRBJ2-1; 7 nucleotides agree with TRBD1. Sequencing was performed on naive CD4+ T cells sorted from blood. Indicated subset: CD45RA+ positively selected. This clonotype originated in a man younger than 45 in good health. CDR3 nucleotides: TGTGCCAGCAGTGGACAGGGCCTCGGTGAGCAGTTCTTC. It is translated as CASSGQGLGEQFF.